This T cell receptor beta chain was documented in a study of PD-1 blockade in classical Hodgkin lymphoma. Data came from immunoSEQ multiplex PCR; TCRdb stores just in-frame clones and leaves some out. The table has thousands of clones, about 63% seen once. CDR1 and CDR2 from the germline V gene are LNHDA and SQIVND (reference sequence). Trimming at V came to 1 base and at J to 7 bases, leaving 9 bases not matched to a gene. The CDR3 is 17 amino acids. All the patients suffered relapse after autologous stem cell transplantation, and brentuximab vedotin exposure differed. From thawed PBMCs, magnetic negative selection was used to isolate the CD8+ T cells.

The TCR was taken from a human donor with classical Hodgkin lymphoma. The source was CD8+ T cells from blood, collected at baseline. The chain is built from TRBV19 and TRBJ2-1; TRBD2 matches at 11 bases. The chain's CDR3 is CASSIGLAGGSGNEQFF. CDR3 coding DNA: TGTGCCAGTAGTATAGGGCTAGCGGGAGGATCAGGTAATGAGCAGTTCTTC.